Shown below are 11 T cell receptor beta chains from a single sample sequenced in a study of vaccination and CD4 T cells after COVID-19. Their recognized antigens are unknown. At the Johns Hopkins FTIC core, DNA taken from cultured CD4+ T cells was sequenced by way of the Oncomine TCR Beta short-read assay. TCRdb ran MiXCR on the PCR reads and lists one entry per CDR3 protein. The sample has approximately 6,900 distinct CDR3 sequences; more than 45% are singletons. Regarding treatment: roughly 10-day PBMC culture with coronavirus spike peptide pools or control peptides (ViraFEST assay). According to the study, CD4+ T cells from the unexposed donor were gathered ahead of the COVID-19 pandemic (2011-2018). Sequenced: CD4+ T cells from blood, cultured in vitro. The source of these receptors is a human donor in good health.

This clonotype was seen only a few times. V and J are TRBV6-1 and TRBJ1-2, with TRBD1 matching 10 bases. J gave up 8 bases and V 9 bases, and 6 bases lay outside the gene matches. Germline values: CDR1 MNHNS, CDR2 SASEGT. The CDR3 runs to 12 residues. CDR3 loop: CASETGGGGYTF. CDR3 nucleotide sequence: TGTGCCAGTGAGACAGGGGGCGGGGGCTACACCTTC.

A few counts support this clonotype. The chain uses TRBV4-3 and TRBJ1-2; D gene uncertain. Trimming took off 1 base at V and 7 bases at J, with 16 bases between the two ends. This CDR3 comprises 15 residues. Germline V gives CDR1 LGHNA, CDR2 YSLEER. The CDR3 nucleotides read TGCGCCAGCAGCCAAGGTCCTAGTTCTCAAAGTGGCTACACCTTC. Its translation: CASSQGPSSQSGYTF.

This clonotype has only one observation. The chain recombines TRBV18 with TRBJ1-5; D is ambiguous. V lost 6 bases and J lost 4, with 10 bases in between. The CDR3 is 13 amino acids. Germline V gives CDR1 KGHSH, CDR2 LQKENI. CDR3 bases: TGTGCCAGCTCCCTCGACGGGAATCAGCCCCAGCATTTT. This codes for CASSLDGNQPQHF.

This chain links TRBV11-3 with TRBJ1-1, with D perhaps TRBD1 (5 bases). The CDR3 is 13 residues long. Germline loops: CDR1 SGHNT, CDR2 YENEEA. V lost 5 bases and J 8 bases, leaving 15 bases between the germline ends. This CDR3 is CASSPRPGGEAFF. As DNA, the CDR3 is TGTGCCAGCAGCCCACGGCCTGGGGGAGAAGCTTTCTTT. Variable domain in full (rest from reference TRBV11-3 and TRBJ1-1): EAGVVQSPRYKIIEKKQPVAFWCNPISGHNTLYWYLQNLGQGPELLIRYENEEAVDDSQLPKDRFSAERLKGVDSTLKIQPAELGDSAVYLCASSPRPGGEAFFGQGTRLTVV.

The DNA for the CDR3 is TGTGCCAGTAACCTACTAGCGGGGGGTTCCTACAATGAGCAGTTCTTC. Amino acids: CASNLLAGGSYNEQFF. The chain couples TRBV19 to TRBJ2-1; 12 nucleotides match TRBD2. Germline-derived CDR1 and CDR2 are LNHDA and SQIVND (reference sequence). V lost 7 bases and J lost 1; bases outside the gene matches: 5. The CDR3 contains 16 residues.

V and J are TRBV20-1 and TRBJ1-2; D is ambiguous. Per the germline V gene, CDR1 is DFQATT and CDR2 is SNEGSKA (reference sequence). V was pared by 3 bases and J by 7 bases, with 21 bases between. This CDR3 is 15 amino acids long. The CDR3 here is CSASTVVEGGFGYTF. CDR3 DNA: TGCAGTGCTAGTACGGTGGTGGAGGGAGGATTTGGCTACACCTTC.

The chain combines TRBV20-1 with TRBJ2-2; 12 positions match TRBD2. Germline lookup yields CDR1 DFQATT and CDR2 SNEGSKA (reference sequence). V was clipped by 2 bases and J by 0 bases; unmatched bases: 1. The CDR3 has 16 residues. DNA for the CDR3: TGCAGTGCTAGATCTAGCGGGAGGGCGAACACCGGGGAGCTGTTTTTT. Translated, it gives CSARSSGRANTGELFF.

The V gene is TRBV7-9, the J gene TRBJ1-1; D may be TRBD1 (5 bases). With 6 bases removed from V and 0 bases from J, the gap between germline ends came to 20 bases. Germline V gene lookup returns CDR1 SEHNR and CDR2 FQNEAQ (reference sequence). This CDR3 has 17 residues. CDR3 protein: CASRPPLRWGVNTEAFF. DNA for the CDR3: TGTGCCAGCAGGCCTCCATTAAGGTGGGGGGTGAACACTGAAGCTTTCTTT.

The chain couples TRBV6-5 to TRBJ1-6; D uncertain. The germline CDR1 and CDR2 sequences are MNHEY and SVGAGI. There are 13 residues in the CDR3. Trimming cost V 2 bases and J 10 bases, with 9 bases left between them. The CDR3 here is CASSYIMGSPLHF. CDR3 DNA sequence: TGTGCCAGCAGTTACATCATGGGATCACCCCTCCACTTT.

This clonotype appeared a few times. This sequence joins TRBV20-1 and TRBJ1-1; 7 bases agree with TRBD1. The trim removed 3 bases at V and 0 bases at J, leaving 10 bases unmatched. This CDR3 is 16 amino acids long. Germline V gene data show CDR1 as DFQATT and CDR2 as SNEGSKA (reference sequence). CDR3 coding DNA: TGCAGTGCTAGGAGCAAACGACAGGGAATGAACACTGAAGCTTTCTTT. It is translated as CSARSKRQGMNTEAFF.

J is TRBJ2-7 and V is TRBV7-2, with 9 bases lining up with TRBD2. CDR1 is SGHTA and CDR2 is FQGNSA in the germline V gene. The CDR3 is 13 residues long. The junction had 4 bases not matched to a gene; V was cut back by 3 bases and J by 7 bases. The CDR3 sequence is CASSFGGGGEQYF. For the CDR3, the DNA is TGTGCCAGCAGCTTCGGCGGGGGGGGTGAGCAGTACTTC.